The T cell receptor (beta chain) described here comes from a study of cytomegalovirus exposure and HLA in healthy donors. General observations from the study: Researchers reported in a later analysis that common viral pathogens appeared linked to several top clusters. In terms of immune exposure information, only CMV serostatus was available. Association of a missense DCLRE1C variant with TCR beta V- and J-gene trimming was reported in a later analysis.

The germline CDR1 and CDR2 sequences are SNHLY and FYNNEI. Germline trimming cut 6 bases from V and 4 bases from J; bases unmatched to any gene: 4. There are 13 residues in the CDR3. In the case of this clone: Its specificity is unknown.

Primers: 60 Vbeta forward and 13 Jbeta reverse. Sequencing used immunoSEQ multiplex PCR; TCRdb keeps in-frame clones, though not all of them. Counted here are approximately 93,000 clones, about two thirds occurring once; the ten biggest clones make up 5.5% to 6%. Sequencing was performed on PBMCs. The clonotype originates from a boy between 10 and 17 years old in good health and CMV-seropositive. The V and J genes are TRBV2 and TRBJ1-1; 8 nucleotides align to TRBD1. The CDR3 loop reads CASSLGQATEAFF. As DNA, the CDR3 is TGTGCCAGCAGCTTGGGACAGGCCACTGAAGCTTTCTTT.